This TCR beta chain was observed in a study of cytomegalovirus exposure and HLA in healthy donors. Assay used: immunoSEQ multiplex PCR; TCRdb lists only in-frame clones, some missing. This table has approximately 220,000 clones, about nine tenths appearing once. The V end lost 3 bases, the J end lost 4 bases, and 14 bases lay between the germline ends. The CDR3 loop spans 15 amino acids. Germline V gives CDR1 MNHNS, CDR2 SASEGT. This sequence was found in a woman between 18 and 30 years old in good health and CMV-seronegative. The sequencing input was PBMCs. The V gene is TRBV6-1, the J gene TRBJ2-3, with D perhaps TRBD2 (7 bases). The CDR3 nucleotides are TGTGCCAGCAGTGACGCGGGGGCGAGAGCAGATACGCAGTATTTT. Encoded protein: CASSDAGARADTQYF.